The 13 T cell receptor beta chains in this list originate from one sample, sequenced in a study of cytomegalovirus exposure and HLA in healthy donors. Vbeta (60) and Jbeta (13) primers were used in the PCR. The table came from immunoSEQ multiplex PCR; TCRdb's copy has only in-frame clones and leaves some out. The sample holds hundreds of thousands of clones, almost 80% seen once. The sequencing input was PBMCs. The origin of the receptors is a male donor in good health and CMV-seronegative.

The chain links TRBV27 to TRBJ2-1; TRBD2 matches 12 bases. After removal of 5 bases from V and 7 bases from J, the junction contained 6 bases not matched to a gene. Germline V gene sequence: CDR1 MNHEY, CDR2 SMNVEV (reference sequence). The CDR3 sequence is 15 residues long. CDR3 loop: CASSNRGLAGNEQFF. The CDR3 DNA reads TGTGCCAGCAGTAACCGTGGACTAGCGGGAAATGAGCAGTTCTTC.

This clone occurred once. The chain joins TRBV2 to TRBJ2-5, with D tentatively TRBD2 (6 bases). V was clipped by 6 bases and J by 5 bases, with 13 bases between them. Germline V gene data show CDR1 as SNHLY and CDR2 as FYNNEI. The CDR3 has 13 amino acids. CDR3 amino acids: CASSGDLGETQYF. CDR3 in DNA: TGTGCCAGCAGCGGGGACTTGGGGGAGACCCAGTACTTC.

The CDR3 spells CASSLVGTGGTEAFF. CDR3 DNA sequence: TGCGCCAGCAGCTTGGTGGGGACAGGGGGAACTGAAGCTTTCTTT. V gene TRBV5-1 combines with J gene TRBJ1-1, with TRBD1 matching over 11 bases. V gave up 0 bases and J gave up 5 bases; unmatched junction bases: 3. Germline assignment: CDR1 SGHRS and CDR2 YFSETQ. The CDR3 spans 15 residues.

The J gene is TRBJ1-5, the V gene TRBV15; the D is unclear. CDR3 size: 17 residues. Germline V gene sequence: CDR1 LNHNV, CDR2 YYDKDF (reference sequence). Deletions cut 1 base from V and 0 bases from J, with 13 bases between. The CDR3 protein is CATSRGWAEDSNQPQHF. CDR3 bases: TGTGCCACCAGCAGAGGATGGGCGGAGGATAGCAATCAGCCCCAGCATTTT.

The V and J genes are TRBV19 and TRBJ2-1; 9 positions agree with TRBD2. Germline-derived CDR1 and CDR2 are LNHDA and SQIVND (reference sequence). V lost 3 bases to trimming and J lost 6 bases; unmatched junction nucleotides: 3. The CDR3 totals 14 residues. The CDR3 bases are TGTGCCAGTAGTATTGGACTAGCGTCCAATGAGCAGTTCTTC. The encoded protein is CASSIGLASNEQFF.

V usage is TRBV28 and J usage is TRBJ1-2; a weak D match, TRBD1 (5 bases). Germline lookup yields CDR1 MDHEN and CDR2 SYDVKM. This CDR3 spans 15 amino acids. Trimming left V 0 bases short and J 5 bases short, with 13 bases between. The chain's CDR3 is CASSLWQGVPYGYTF. In DNA form, the CDR3 reads TGTGCCAGCAGTTTATGGCAGGGCGTACCTTATGGCTACACCTTC.

This clone was recorded a few times. The rearrangement joins TRBV7-3 to TRBJ2-5; TRBD1 aligns across 9 bases. From germline, CDR1 is SGHTA and CDR2 FQGTGA. Trimming cost V 5 bases and J 5 bases; bases outside gene matches: 9. The CDR3 is 15 amino acids. In DNA, the CDR3 is TGTGCCAGCAGCACACAGGGGGCCGCGAGCGAGACCCAGTACTTC. This gives the protein CASSTQGAASETQYF. Drawing the rest from reference TRBV7-3 and TRBJ2-5, the complete variable domain is GAGVSQTPSNKVTEKGKYVELRCDPISGHTALYWYRQSLGQGPEFLIYFQGTGAADDSGLPNDRFFAVRPEGSVSTLKIQRTERGDSAVYLCASSTQGAASETQYFGPGTRLLVL.

The chain is built from TRBV4-1 and TRBJ2-7; 8 positions match TRBD2. Germline-derived CDR1 and CDR2 are MGHRA and YSYEKL. The CDR3 loop spans 15 amino acids. The ends lost 0 bases at V and 5 bases at J; junction bases unmatched: 6. The chain's CDR3 is CASSQDSSGSDEQYF. For the CDR3, the DNA is TGCGCCAGCAGCCAAGACTCTAGCGGGTCCGACGAGCAGTACTTC.

V is TRBV9 and J is TRBJ2-1; maybe TRBD2 (5 bases). The CDR3 covers 14 residues. The V gene's germline CDR1 is SGDLS and CDR2 YYNGEE. V was shortened by 3 bases and J by 4 bases, with 11 bases between the two germline ends. CDR3 in DNA: TGTGCCAGCAGCGCAGAGGACTTGTACAATGAGCAGTTCTTC. This gives the protein CASSAEDLYNEQFF.

This clone was recorded a few times. The rearrangement uses TRBV5-1 and TRBJ1-1; D not certain. CDR3 size: 11 residues. Trimming stripped 7 bases from V and 5 bases from J, with 9 bases between. Germline values: CDR1 SGHRS, CDR2 YFSETQ. The CDR3 nucleotides read TGCGCCAGCGCTTCGGGGACTGAAGCTTTCTTT. Protein sequence: CASASGTEAFF.

The gene calls are TRBV7-2 and TRBJ1-1; maybe TRBD1 (6 bases). V was shortened by 7 bases and J by 11 bases, with 14 bases between the two germline ends. In germline, CDR1 is SGHTA, CDR2 FQGNSA. The CDR3 runs to 11 residues. This CDR3 reads CASTETGAAFF. DNA of the CDR3: TGTGCCAGCACCGAGACAGGCGCGGCTTTCTTT.

The J gene is TRBJ2-1, the V gene TRBV19; D is perhaps TRBD2 (6 bases). CDR1 and CDR2 from the germline V gene are LNHDA and SQIVND (reference sequence). The CDR3 loop spans 15 amino acids. V was clipped by 3 bases and J by 1 base, with 10 bases between them. CDR3 protein: CASSITGGSYNEQFF. Here the CDR3 DNA reads TGTGCCAGTAGTATCACCGGGGGATCCTACAATGAGCAGTTCTTC.

The chain links TRBV5-1 to TRBJ2-5, with a possible D match to TRBD1 (6 bases). The J call could be wrong; TRBJ2-7 is a better fit for the DNA end. The germline CDR1 and CDR2 sequences are SGHRS and YFSETQ. CDR3 length: 16 residues. CDR3 sequence reads: CASSYPETGVGFEQYF. As DNA, the CDR3 is TGCGCCAGCAGCTACCCAGAGACAGGCGTGGGGTTCGAGCAGTACTTC.